This TCR beta chain originates from a study of blood T cell repertoires in COVID-19. Study in general: The United States, Italy and Spain were the sources of the acute and convalescent COVID-19 samples. From T cells, B-cell-depleted T cells, or PBMCs came the material, which was cDNA or gDNA.

In the original workflow: Quantification of nucleated cells was approximated via reference gene primer amplification. Here immunoSEQ multiplex PCR was the method, and the copy in TCRdb shows in-frame clones only, minus some. V and J calls and clone size are given by that table; D and trimming were obtained from the DNA. The sample holds 200,000 to 300,000 clones, around 90% seen once. The CDR3 is 16 residues long. The germline gives CDR1 SGHAT, CDR2 FQNNGV. With V trimmed by 6 bases and J by 0 bases, 7 bases remained unmatched. The gene calls are TRBV11-2 and TRBJ2-4, with 8 bases identical to TRBD2. The TCR sequence derives from a woman between 35 and 50 years old with acute or convalescent COVID-19. What was sequenced was peripheral blood. The CDR3 region is CASRDGGGIAKNIQYF. In DNA, the CDR3 is TGTGCCAGCAGAGACGGGGGGGGCATAGCCAAAAACATTCAGTACTTC.